What follows are 30 T cell receptor beta chains derived from one specimen sequenced in a study of cytomegalovirus exposure and HLA in healthy donors (dated by TCRdb to 2016 to 2017). The protocol used for the library was the immunoSEQ multiplex PCR assay. The clones in this table, taken by TCRdb from immuneACCESS, are in-frame only. Not every clone is retained; where verified, under half of the shortfall comes from an unresolved V gene, and the cause of the rest is unknown. The sample profile shows more than 95,000 clones; about 93% of them were found once. Clones ranked in the top ten supply around 1.2% of the sample. The sequenced sample consisted of PBMCs. The receptors were gathered from a woman under 30 in good health and CMV-seronegative.

The genes are TRBV28 and TRBJ1-4; possibly TRBD1 for D (6 bases). Trimming shortened V by 6 bases and J by 5 bases, and 22 bases separated the two germline ends. This CDR3 has 17 residues. Germline lookup yields CDR1 MDHEN and CDR2 SYDVKM. In DNA form, the CDR3 reads TGTGCCAGCAGGAGAGAGCGGACAGCCGACCTGAATGAAAAACTGTTTTTT. This encodes CASRRERTADLNEKLFF.

This clone was recorded only once. The chain links TRBV28 to TRBJ1-1; 8 bases match TRBD1. Germline assignment: CDR1 MDHEN and CDR2 SYDVKM. CDR3 length equals 15 residues. The V gene end was trimmed by 8 bases and the J gene end by 3 bases; junction bases not matched to a gene: 11. The chain's CDR3 is CASVYQGAQDTEAFF. CDR3 DNA: TGTGCCAGCGTTTATCAGGGGGCTCAGGACACTGAAGCTTTCTTT.

The chain joins TRBV27 to TRBJ1-2; 7 positions match TRBD1. Germline V gene data show CDR1 as MNHEY and CDR2 as SMNVEV (reference sequence). The trim removed 6 bases at V and 0 bases at J, leaving 7 bases unmatched. CDR3 length: 15 residues. CDR3 region: CASRSGQSTNYGYTF. The CDR3 DNA is TGTGCCAGCAGGTCGGGACAGTCGACTAACTATGGCTACACCTTC.

The chain joins TRBV2 to TRBJ1-5, with TRBD1 as a possible D gene (6 bases). This CDR3 comprises 14 residues. Germline V gene data show CDR1 as SNHLY and CDR2 as FYNNEI. Trimming took 6 bases from V and 3 from J, leaving 12 bases between them. The CDR3 sequence is CASSATGPNQPQHF. The CDR3 DNA sequence: TGTGCCAGCAGCGCTACAGGGCCCAATCAGCCCCAGCATTTT.

V is TRBV7-2 and J is TRBJ2-3, with TRBD2 identical over 8 bases. From germline, CDR1 is SGHTA and CDR2 FQGNSA. J was trimmed by 5 bases and V by 7 bases; bases with no gene match: 11. The CDR3 sequence is 15 residues long. CDR3 in amino acids: CASNGRGGAQDTQYF. DNA of the CDR3: TGTGCCAGCAACGGACGGGGGGGGGCGCAAGATACGCAGTATTTT. The whole variable domain, remainder taken from reference TRBV7-2 and TRBJ2-3, is GAGVSQSPSNKVTEKGKDVELRCDPISGHTALYWYRQSLGQGLEFLIYFQGNSAPDKSGLPSDRFSAERTGGSVSTLTIQRTQQEDSAVYLCASNGRGGAQDTQYFGPGTRLTVL.

The genes are TRBV6-5 and TRBJ1-6, with a possible D match to TRBD1 (6 bases). The germline V gene encodes CDR1 MNHEY and CDR2 SVGAGI. The CDR3 is 13 residues long. The V and J ends lost 6 bases and 7 bases respectively, with 10 bases between them. The CDR3 region is CASRNTGNSPLHF. The DNA of the CDR3 is TGTGCCAGCAGAAATACAGGGAATTCACCCCTCCACTTT.

The rearrangement joins TRBV5-1 to TRBJ1-1; 8 bases are a match to TRBD1. Germline values: CDR1 SGHRS, CDR2 YFSETQ. The CDR3 has 14 amino acids. The V gene end was trimmed by 5 bases and the J gene end by 3 bases; junction bases not matched to a gene: 6. The CDR3 nucleotides read TGCGCCAGCAGTTCGGACAGGGCGGACACTGAAGCTTTCTTT. Translating gives CASSSDRADTEAFF.

The chain has TRBV7-9 and TRBJ1-1; D is ambiguous. This CDR3 is built from 13 residues. The ends were cut back, 4 bases at V and 2 bases at J, with 8 bases in the middle. The germline V gene encodes CDR1 SEHNR and CDR2 FQNEAQ (reference sequence). CDR3 residues: CASSSGDNTEAFF. CDR3 nucleotide sequence: TGTGCCAGCAGCTCCGGGGATAACACTGAAGCTTTCTTT.

J is TRBJ2-5 and V is TRBV10-2; maybe TRBD1 (5 bases). Trimming pared 4 bases from V and 5 bases from J, leaving 11 bases between. Germline lookup yields CDR1 WSHSY and CDR2 SAAADI. The CDR3 is made up of 13 amino acids. The CDR3 DNA reads as TGCGCCAGCAGTGGACAGCTTAGGGAGACCCAGTACTTC. This translates into CASSGQLRETQYF.

The chain employs TRBV14 and TRBJ2-1; D gene unclear. CDR1 SGHDN and CDR2 FVKESK come from the germline V gene. Trimming removed 1 base at V and 8 bases at J, with 12 bases between. The CDR3 is made up of 14 amino acids. CDR3 in DNA: TGTGCCAGCAGCCAAGTCGGGTTTTCCCATGAGCAGTTCTTC. It specifies CASSQVGFSHEQFF. The entire variable domain, with the rest obtained from reference TRBV14 and TRBJ2-1, is as follows: EAGVTQFPSHSVIEKGQTVTLRCDPISGHDNLYWYRRVMGKEIKFLLHFVKESKQDESGMPNNRFLAERTGGTYSTLKVQPAELEDSGVYFCASSQVGFSHEQFFGPGTRLTVL.

CDR3 in amino acids: CASGRGGAVDTQYF. CDR3 in DNA: TGTGCTAGTGGGAGAGGGGGGGCGGTCGATACGCAGTATTTT. The rearrangement uses TRBV12-5 and TRBJ2-3, with D possibly being TRBD2 (7 bases). The CDR3 length is 14 residues. Trimming cost V 6 bases and J 6 bases, with 16 bases left between them. Germline CDR1 is LGHNT and CDR2 is FRNRAP.

The count of this clone is one. The chain couples TRBV5-7 to TRBJ2-1; D is undetermined. TRBV5-7 is known as an ORF, though its function is uncertain. Deletions cut 3 bases from V and 0 bases from J, with 13 bases between. This CDR3 is 16 amino acids long. The DNA of the CDR3 is TGTGCCAGCAGCTGGCCGAGACTTCCCTCCTACAATGAGCAGTTCTTC. Amino acid sequence: CASSWPRLPSYNEQFF.

The chain joins TRBV9 to TRBJ2-7, with D unresolved. The CDR3 is made up of 15 amino acids. The germline V gene encodes CDR1 SGDLS and CDR2 YYNGEE. V gave up 0 bases and J gave up 0 bases, with 10 bases separating them. CDR3 DNA sequence: TGTGCCAGCAGCGTAGGAAGCGCCTCCTCCTACGAGCAGTACTTC. This translates into CASSVGSASSYEQYF. The whole variable domain, filled in from reference TRBV9 and TRBJ2-7, reads DSGVTQTPKHLITATGQRVTLRCSPRSGDLSVYWYQQSLDQGLQFLIQYYNGEERAKGNILERFSAQQFPDLHSELNLSSLELGDSALYFCASSVGSASSYEQYFGPGTRLTVT.

The V call is TRBV5-1, the J call TRBJ1-6; TRBD1 aligns across 9 bases. Germline CDR1 reads SGHRS; CDR2 reads YFSETQ. This CDR3 is built from 15 residues. V gave up 2 bases and J gave up 7 bases; unmatched junction bases: 4. This CDR3 is CASSFVTGGNSPLHF. As DNA, the CDR3 is TGCGCCAGCAGCTTTGTGACAGGGGGGAATTCACCCCTCCACTTT.

The rearrangement joins TRBV30 to TRBJ2-7; D may be TRBD1 (5 bases). The germline V gene has CDR1 GTSNPN and CDR2 SVGIG (reference sequence). The CDR3 is 13 residues long. Trimming stripped 0 bases from V and 7 bases from J, with 13 bases between. The CDR3 region has the DNA TGTGCCTGGAGTGTAAGGGGTTCGCGTGAGCAGTACTTC. Translated, it gives CAWSVRGSREQYF.

This chain uses TRBV7-2 with TRBJ2-7, with TRBD2 as a possible D gene (7 bases). Per germline, CDR1 SGHTA and CDR2 FQGNSA. The CDR3 loop spans 15 amino acids. Trimming took off 6 bases at V and 3 bases at J, with 18 bases between the two ends. CDR3 sequence reads: CASSFDGGASYEQYF. The CDR3 nucleotides are TGTGCCAGCAGTTTCGATGGGGGGGCCAGCTACGAGCAGTACTTC.

This rearrangement joins TRBV5-1 to TRBJ2-5; TRBD2 aligns across 7 bases. The germline V gene has CDR1 SGHRS and CDR2 YFSETQ. The CDR3 contains 12 residues. Unmatched junction bases numbered 2, after V lost 4 bases and J lost 5 bases. CDR3 in DNA: TGCGCCAGCAGCAAACTAGCGGAGACCCAGTACTTC. Its protein is CASSKLAETQYF. The variable domain in full, with the rest retrieved from reference TRBV5-1 and TRBJ2-5, is KAGVTQTPRYLIKTRGQQVTLSCSPISGHRSVSWYQQTPGQGLQFLFEYFSETQRNKGNFPGRFSGRQFSNSRSEMNVSTLELGDSALYLCASSKLAETQYFGPGTRLLVL.

The chain has TRBV9 and TRBJ1-4, with D unclear. Trimming removed 2 bases from V and 10 bases from J, with 15 bases in between. Germline CDR1 SGDLS, CDR2 YYNGEE. The CDR3 sequence is 14 residues long. CDR3 region: CASSVGQDLGKLFF. The CDR3 DNA reads as TGTGCCAGCAGCGTTGGGCAGGATTTAGGAAAACTGTTTTTT.

V and J are TRBV4-1 and TRBJ2-6, with TRBD1 identical over 8 bases. This CDR3 spans 15 amino acids. In germline, CDR1 is MGHRA, CDR2 YSYEKL. V was pared by 3 bases and J by 3 bases, with 1 base of the junction left unmatched. The CDR3 bases are TGCGCCAGCAGCCACGACAGGGGTGGGGCCAACGTCCTGACTTTC. Its translation is CASSHDRGGANVLTF.

V usage is TRBV2 and J usage is TRBJ1-2, with 7 positions matching TRBD1. CDR3 length: 13 amino acids. After removal of 6 bases from V and 7 bases from J, the junction contained 8 bases not matched to a gene. CDR1 SNHLY and CDR2 FYNNEI come from the germline V gene. Written as DNA, the CDR3 is TGTGCCAGCAGGCAGGGGGTAAGGCGTGGCTACACCTTC. It specifies CASRQGVRRGYTF. The variable domain in full, with the rest retrieved from reference TRBV2 and TRBJ1-2, is EPEVTQTPSHQVTQMGQEVILRCVPISNHLYFYWYRQILGQKVEFLVSFYNNEISEKSEIFDDQFSVERPDGSNFTLKIRSTKLEDSAMYFCASRQGVRRGYTFGSGTRLTVV.

This chain joins TRBV7-9 and TRBJ2-6, with D tentatively TRBD1 (5 bases). Trimming removed 6 bases at V and 11 bases at J, with 29 bases between. The germline CDR1 and CDR2 sequences are SEHNR and FQNEAQ (reference sequence). The CDR3 runs 18 residues. The CDR3 reads CASRPTELKTGAEDVLTF. DNA for the CDR3: TGTGCCAGCAGACCGACCGAACTCAAAACAGGTGCTGAGGACGTCCTGACTTTC.

V is TRBV28 and J is TRBJ2-3; the D gene is possibly TRBD2 (6 bases). V gave up 3 bases and J gave up 5 bases, with 18 bases separating them. Germline assignment: CDR1 MDHEN and CDR2 SYDVKM. This CDR3 is built from 16 residues. The CDR3 region is CASSFPAGDVGDTQYF. CDR3 nucleotides: TGTGCCAGCAGTTTTCCAGCGGGCGACGTGGGAGATACGCAGTATTTT. The variable domain in full, completed from reference TRBV28 and TRBJ2-3, reads DVKVTQSSRYLVKRTGEKVFLECVQDMDHENMFWYRQDPGLGLRLIYFSYDVKMKEKGDIPEGYSVSREKKERFSLILESASTNQTSMYLCASSFPAGDVGDTQYFGPGTRLTVL.

V gene TRBV5-6 combines with J gene TRBJ2-7; D possibly corresponds to TRBD1 (6 bases). V gave up 0 bases and J gave up 0 bases, with 7 bases separating them. The CDR3 extends over 14 amino acids. Germline V gene lookup returns CDR1 SGHDT and CDR2 YYEEEE. The CDR3: CASSLGRGSYEQYF. The CDR3 coding sequence is TGTGCCAGCAGCTTGGGCAGGGGCTCCTACGAGCAGTACTTC.

The chain couples TRBV29-1 to TRBJ2-7; D is unresolved. The CDR3 consists of 12 residues. CDR1 is SQVTM and CDR2 is ANQGSEA in the germline V gene. V was cut by 3 bases and J by 6 bases, with 12 bases left in between. The CDR3 DNA reads TGCAGCGTTGACCCGGGTCGCGGCGAGCAGTACTTC. Its translation: CSVDPGRGEQYF.

The J gene is TRBJ2-3, the V gene TRBV6-1; the match to TRBD2 covers 9 bases. Germline V CDR1 and CDR2: MNHNS, SASEGT. Trimming removed 1 base from V and 3 bases from J; junction bases left unmatched: 5. The CDR3 extends over 16 amino acids. As DNA, the CDR3 is TGTGCCAGCAGTGAAGGCCCGGCGGGAGGGACAGATACGCAGTATTTT. Protein: CASSEGPAGGTDTQYF.

The rearrangement links TRBV19 to TRBJ1-2, with D perhaps TRBD1 (6 bases). The CDR3 covers 14 residues. V was clipped by 6 bases and J by 4 bases, with 15 bases between them. CDR1 and CDR2 from the germline V gene are LNHDA and SQIVND (reference sequence). The CDR3 loop is CASRSQGTLYGYTF. The CDR3, as DNA: TGTGCCAGTAGGTCTCAGGGGACCCTCTATGGCTACACCTTC.

In its sample, this clone was seen once. This chain uses TRBV4-1 with TRBJ1-5; 7 bases fit TRBD1. This CDR3 has 16 residues. Trimming removed 2 bases from V and 2 bases from J; junction bases left unmatched: 6. The germline V gene has CDR1 MGHRA and CDR2 YSYEKL. The chain's CDR3 is CASSQRTGDGNQPQHF. CDR3 DNA: TGCGCCAGCAGCCAAAGGACAGGCGACGGCAATCAGCCCCAGCATTTT.

The J gene is TRBJ1-1, the V gene TRBV10-3, with 8 positions matching TRBD1. V was clipped by 7 bases and J by 5 bases; unmatched bases: 18. The CDR3 has 17 residues. In germline, CDR1 is ENHRY, CDR2 SYGVKD. Here the CDR3 reads CAITENGQGFSHTEAFF. In DNA form, the CDR3 reads TGTGCCATCACTGAAAACGGACAGGGTTTTTCGCATACTGAAGCTTTCTTT.

The CDR3 is CASSQEIGATEAFF. The CDR3 nucleotides read TGTGCCAGCAGCCAAGAAATAGGGGCCACTGAAGCTTTCTTT. The chain has TRBV4-2 and TRBJ1-1; possible D gene TRBD1, 5 bases. V was shortened by 0 bases and J by 4 bases, with 9 bases between the two germline ends. Looked up from germline, CDR1 is LGHNA and CDR2 is YNFKEQ. This CDR3 spans 14 amino acids.

The chain recombines TRBV19 with TRBJ1-1; D ambiguous. The CDR3 totals 12 residues. Germline assignment: CDR1 LNHDA and CDR2 SQIVND (reference sequence). In DNA form, the CDR3 reads TGTGCTACGGCGGATGGTGTGGCTGAAGCTTTCTTT. Its translation is CATADGVAEAFF.